This TCR beta chain is drawn from a study of cytomegalovirus exposure and HLA in healthy donors. The PCR had 60 Vbeta and 13 Jbeta primers. The assay was immunoSEQ multiplex PCR, and TCRdb's table has in-frame clones only and misses some. This sample contains just under 90,000 clones. Study-level points and caveats: In a later analysis, compared with equally common non-associated chains, HLA-associated beta chains were more expanded. The majority of TCR sequences were rare, yet some public TCRs appeared in many donors. In vitro checks showed that a few CMV-associated chains really do target CMV antigens.

About this clone: Its target is unknown.

This receptor was taken from a girl aged 10 to 17 in good health and CMV-seropositive. Input material: PBMCs.

CDR3 in amino acids: CASSERRGRSYEQYF. In nucleotides, the CDR3 is TGTGCCAGCAGTGAAAGGAGAGGGCGATCCTACGAGCAGTACTTC. This chain uses TRBV25-1 with TRBJ2-7; D might be TRBD2 (5 bases). CDR3 length equals 15 residues. The germline V gene has CDR1 MGHDK and CDR2 SYGVNS. V shed 2 bases and J shed 1 base, with 12 bases lying between them.